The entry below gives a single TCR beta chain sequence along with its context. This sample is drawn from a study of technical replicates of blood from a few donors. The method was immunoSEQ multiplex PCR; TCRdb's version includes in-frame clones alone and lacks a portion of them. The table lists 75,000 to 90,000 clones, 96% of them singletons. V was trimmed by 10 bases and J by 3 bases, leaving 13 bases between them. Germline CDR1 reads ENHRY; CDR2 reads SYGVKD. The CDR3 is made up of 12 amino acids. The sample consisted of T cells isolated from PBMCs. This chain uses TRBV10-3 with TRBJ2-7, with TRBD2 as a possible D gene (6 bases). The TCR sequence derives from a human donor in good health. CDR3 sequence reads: CATGRGYYEQYF. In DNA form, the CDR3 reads TGTGCCACAGGGCGGGGCTACTACGAGCAGTACTTC.